These 16 T cell receptor beta chains came from one sample sequenced in a study of neoadjuvant nivolumab and ipilimumab in lung cancer. Repertoires were generated with immunoSEQ multiplex PCR, while TCRdb's copy carries only in-frame clones and drops some. The data contain 25,000 to 30,000 clones, 82% of them singletons. The source was tumor tissue, collected after neoadjuvant nivolumab, alone or with ipilimumab, at or shortly before surgery. These receptors were taken from an adult with non-small cell lung cancer.

The chain carries TRBV28 and TRBJ2-1, with TRBD2 as a possible D gene (5 bases). CDR1 is MDHEN, CDR2 SYDVKM, per germline. This CDR3 is built from 13 residues. V was cut by 6 bases and J by 6 bases, with 12 bases left in between. DNA of the CDR3: TGTGCCAGCAGACCACTAGTTCCCAATGAGCAGTTCTTC. Its translation is CASRPLVPNEQFF.

The genes are TRBV9 and TRBJ2-3; 9 bases are a match to TRBD2. Trimming removed 2 bases from V and 2 bases from J; junction bases left unmatched: 3. Germline-derived CDR1 and CDR2 are SGDLS and YYNGEE. CDR3 size: 15 residues. The CDR3: CASSVAGGPTDTQYF. CDR3 sequence (DNA): TGTGCCAGCAGCGTGGCGGGAGGGCCCACAGATACGCAGTATTTT.

The rearrangement links TRBV5-1 to TRBJ1-3; TRBD1 aligns across 7 bases. Germline lookup yields CDR1 SGHRS and CDR2 YFSETQ. The CDR3 is 17 amino acids. V was pared by 0 bases and J by 7 bases, with 13 bases of the junction left unmatched. For the CDR3, the DNA is TGCGCCAGCAGCTTGGACATAAGGACAGGACGAGGGAACACCATATATTTT. Translation: CASSLDIRTGRGNTIYF.

This chain connects TRBV28 to TRBJ2-3; maybe TRBD2 (5 bases). Germline lookup yields CDR1 MDHEN and CDR2 SYDVKM. CDR3 length equals 11 residues. Trimming stripped 3 bases from V and 13 bases from J, with 11 bases between. The CDR3 nucleotides are TGTGCCAGCAGTTTTTCGACCGGGAAGTATTTT. It translates to CASSFSTGKYF.

A single count supports this clone. DNA for the CDR3: TGTGCCTGGGACAGGAGGGACTACGAGCAGTACTTC. It encodes CAWDRRDYEQYF. The gene calls are TRBV30 and TRBJ2-7; D is tentatively TRBD1 or TRBD2 (6 bases each). Trimming removed 5 bases at V and 3 bases at J, with 11 bases between. The CDR3 has 12 residues. Per germline, CDR1 GTSNPN and CDR2 SVGIG (reference sequence). The whole variable domain, filled in from reference TRBV30 and TRBJ2-7, reads SQTIHQWPATLVQPVGSPLSLECTVEGTSNPNLYWYRQAAGRGLQLLFYSVGIGQISSEVPQNLSASRPQDRQFILSSKKLLLSDSGFYLCAWDRRDYEQYFGPGTRLTVT.

In DNA, the CDR3 is TGTGCCTGGAGTTTTCTAGCGGGAGGGAGCGCCGGGGAGCTGTTTTTT. Translation gives CAWSFLAGGSAGELFF. This sequence joins TRBV30 and TRBJ2-2, with 12 positions matching TRBD2. Germline CDR1 is GTSNPN and CDR2 is SVGIG (reference sequence). The V gene end was trimmed by 2 bases and the J gene end by 6 bases; junction bases not matched to a gene: 7. The CDR3 has 16 amino acids.

The V and J genes are TRBV7-9 and TRBJ1-2; 10 bases fit TRBD1. The trim removed 5 bases at V and 4 bases at J, leaving 7 bases unmatched. Germline V lookup: CDR1 SEHNR, CDR2 FQNEAQ (reference sequence). The CDR3 consists of 15 residues. CDR3 nucleotides: TGTGCCAGCAGCCCTGACAGGGGGCAGGGCTATGGCTACACCTTC. Translating it yields CASSPDRGQGYGYTF.

V usage is TRBV7-6 and J usage is TRBJ1-1, with D maybe TRBD1 (6 bases). The CDR3 extends over 14 amino acids. V lost 0 bases and J 3 bases, leaving 8 bases between the germline ends. CDR1 SGHVS and CDR2 FNYEAQ come from the germline V gene. In nucleotides, the CDR3 is TGTGCCAGCAGCTTAGCTGGACAGTACACTGAAGCTTTCTTT. Translation gives CASSLAGQYTEAFF.

The chain is built from TRBV6-5 and TRBJ1-1; D not certain. The germline V and J ends were trimmed by 6 bases and 5 bases, with 10 bases remaining between them. This CDR3 contains 12 residues. The V gene's germline CDR1 is MNHEY and CDR2 SVGAGI. The CDR3: CASRTPITEAFF. CDR3 nucleotide sequence: TGTGCCAGCAGGACGCCGATTACTGAAGCTTTCTTT.

The chain couples TRBV5-4 to TRBJ2-5, with D uncertain. The ends were cut back, 4 bases at V and 0 bases at J, with 1 base in the middle. Germline CDR1 is SGHNT and CDR2 is YYREEE (reference sequence). The CDR3 spans 11 residues. For the CDR3, the DNA is TGTGCCAGCAGCAACCAAGAGACCCAGTACTTC. Translated, it gives CASSNQETQYF.

The V gene is TRBV2, the J gene TRBJ2-5; D unresolved. CDR1 and CDR2 (germline): SNHLY, FYNNEI. Trimming stripped 7 bases from V and 0 bases from J, with 9 bases between. The CDR3 totals 13 residues. The CDR3 region has the DNA TGTGCCAGCAAAGGCGCGTACCAAGAGACCCAGTACTTC. Encoded protein: CASKGAYQETQYF.

Turning to this clone: Other DNA sequences in the same sample also yield this CDR3. As DNA, the CDR3 is TGTGCCAGCAGCTTAGATGGGGGAGGGAATCAGCCCCAGCATTTT. Translating gives CASSLDGGGNQPQHF. The V call is TRBV7-2, the J call TRBJ1-5; D is possibly TRBD1 (5 bases). The V end lost 1 base, the J end lost 4 bases, and 11 bases lay between the germline ends. CDR1 and CDR2 (germline): SGHTA, FQGNSA. CDR3 length: 15 residues.

V gene TRBV2 combines with J gene TRBJ2-1; D is uncertain. The CDR3 contains 13 residues. Germline CDR1 reads SNHLY; CDR2 reads FYNNEI. V was shortened by 4 bases and J by 7 bases, with 11 bases between the two germline ends. Here the CDR3 reads CASSVGTSNEQFF. CDR3 bases: TGTGCCAGCAGTGTAGGCACCTCTAATGAGCAGTTCTTC. The full variable domain, completed using reference TRBV2 and TRBJ2-1, is EPEVTQTPSHQVTQMGQEVILRCVPISNHLYFYWYRQILGQKVEFLVSFYNNEISEKSEIFDDQFSVERPDGSNFTLKIRSTKLEDSAMYFCASSVGTSNEQFFGPGTRLTVL.

The V gene is TRBV30, the J gene TRBJ1-1; D might be TRBD1 (6 bases). Germline V gene data show CDR1 as GTSNPN and CDR2 as SVGIG (reference sequence). V was clipped by 1 base and J by 6 bases, with 12 bases between them. The CDR3 runs to 13 residues. CDR3 amino acids: CAWSAGGTPEAFF. In DNA, the CDR3 is TGTGCCTGGAGTGCCGGGGGGACACCTGAAGCTTTCTTT.

The V call is TRBV2, the J call TRBJ1-1; D ambiguous. Germline V lookup: CDR1 SNHLY, CDR2 FYNNEI. This CDR3 is built from 11 residues. With 7 bases removed from V and 7 bases from J, the gap between germline ends came to 10 bases. This CDR3 reads CASIGGSEAFF. The CDR3 DNA reads TGTGCCAGCATCGGAGGCAGTGAAGCTTTCTTT.

The chain links TRBV30 to TRBJ1-2; D remains unclear. With 2 bases removed from V and 12 bases from J, the gap between germline ends came to 13 bases. Germline CDR1 GTSNPN, CDR2 SVGIG (reference sequence). This CDR3 is 11 amino acids long. CDR3 bases: TGTGCCTGGAGTTATGTACAGAGGAACACCTTC. Translated: CAWSYVQRNTF.